The present entry profiles one T cell receptor beta chain with its context. The data were taken from a study of cytomegalovirus exposure and HLA in healthy donors. V shed 6 bases and J 2 bases; nucleotides not matched to a gene: 7. The CDR3 is 15 amino acids. In germline, CDR1 is MNHNS, CDR2 SASEGT. PCR was performed using 60 Vbeta and 13 Jbeta primers. Libraries were prepared by immunoSEQ multiplex PCR; TCRdb keeps only in-frame clonotypes and omits some of them. The data show some 130,000 clones, with more than 65% seen just once and around 4% held by the top ten. The receptor was derived from a male donor in good health and CMV-seropositive. The gene calls are TRBV6-1 and TRBJ2-3; 8 positions match TRBD1. Sequencing was done on a sample of PBMCs. The CDR3 sequence is CASSLGQVVTDTQYF. The CDR3 DNA sequence: TGTGCCAGCAGCCTGGGACAGGTCGTCACAGATACGCAGTATTTT.